The sequence of this T cell receptor beta chain was determined in a study of long-term antiretroviral therapy in people with HIV (dated 2022 in TCRdb). For context, the study as a whole: The earliest samples were collected approximately a decade before the 2015 WHO recommendation for immediate ART, a period when ART was typically delayed until CD4 counts fell. About 35% of the 30 participants with HIV were female. No cross-contamination during QIAcube processing was shown when test extractions of a monoclonal T-cell line were performed alongside 25 to 35 polyclonal samples. A total of 192 cryopreserved PBMC samples were contributed to the cohort by 30 adults with confirmed HIV infection, with samples collected serially over a mean of around 6 years (range 1-12). A retrospective serial study tested whether ART initiation and durable HIV suppression were associated with changes in peripheral blood TRB repertoire composition and diversity.

Participants were included only if at least one PBMC sample before ART initiation and at least two post-ART samples were available. Every participant with HIV received treatment in the United States of America. Cryopreserved samples of about 0.95-10 million PBMC were thawed and washed before DNA extraction. At the time of the earliest PBMC sample, participants with HIV were aged between roughly 20 and 54 years. Per participant, PBMC samples came from 1-4 timepoints prior to ART initiation and 2-8 timepoints following ART initiation, for a median of 7 samples. For every participant, serial HIV viral load, CD4+ T-cell count, ART history and demographic data were obtained. A Qiagen kit on a QIAcube was used to extract genomic DNA from unsorted PBMC, with samples processed in batches of 12. The immunoSEQ hsTCRB v3.0 assay was used at survey level resolution to sequence the TRB variable region. A depth of 40,000-50,000 T-cell genomes per sample was targeted for TRB sequencing. TRB libraries were pooled and sequenced on an Illumina MiSeq using a v3 150-cycle kit. Turning to the authors' computational methods: Repertoire analysis was run in R within a reproducible Nextflow workflow that covered QC, data transformation and analysis. LymphoSeq2, an R package for exploring AIRR-Seq data, was used to implement the custom analyses. A handful of samples yielding fewer than 5000 total TRB sequences were excluded, leaving 150 to 200 analyzed HIV repertoires. Among the 180 or so HIV repertoires that were kept, 59 were collected before ART initiation and roughly 130 were collected after ART initiation. Each repertoire was downsampled to 5000 TRB nucleotide sequences, and summary statistics were averaged across 100 downsampling iterations. The analysis kept only TRB sequences whose CDR3 regions were at least seven amino acids long. Two measures captured diversity: a Shannon entropy-derived clonality score and the Gini coefficient. Repertoire networks linked the top 5000 CDR3 amino acid sequences whenever two sequences differed by an edit distance of one. GLIPH2 predicted antigen specificity groups and MHC restriction for TRB CDR3 amino acid sequences. To flag known associations with CMV, EBV, HIV or tissue antigens, CDR3 amino acid sequences were compared against VDJdb and McPAS-TCR. Pre-ART, post-ART and control groups were compared with Wilcoxon signed-rank tests and Holm-Bonferroni correction. The clones in this table, taken by TCRdb from immuneACCESS, are in-frame only. Not every clone is retained; where verified, under half of the shortfall comes from an unresolved V gene, and the cause of the rest is unknown. V, J and clone size are those of that table, while D and trimming were read from the DNA. The sample yields 25,000 to 35,000 clones; over 85% were counted once. 3% to 4.5% of the sample lies in the top ten.

V drops 3 bases and J drops 4 bases, leaving 7 bases in between. The CDR3 starts with the cysteine, ends with the phenylalanine, and has 13 residues. The kept DNA is CDR3 alone, 39 bases in frame from the first base. Per the germline V gene, MGHRA is the CDR1 and YSYEKL is the CDR2. Study-level results and caveats: The samples span the years 2004 to 2017, and the ART regimens used may be less effective than current regimens. Unsorted PBMC were profiled instead of sorted CD4+ and CD8+ T cells because pre-ART samples had limited cell numbers. Since PBMC availability was limited, sequencing covered only the TCR beta chain, with no alpha chain pairing. Expanded TRB clones identified before ART initiation dominated the repertoire at all time points, although this dominance fluctuated and declined in many PLHIV after ART. HIV repertoires had narrower CDR3 length ranges than controls, and the network structure suggested an antigen-experienced repertoire that shifted only slightly toward naive after ART. Starting ART was linked to a significant rise in TRB diversity, yet even after long-term ART the diversity remained significantly lower than in transplant donor controls. Inferences about post-ART repertoire changes were limited because no data were available on ART adherence, viral resistance or therapy changes.

Comment on this clone: Its cognate antigen has yet to be identified. Base qualities were left out, and no much larger clone turns up one base away.

The source was unsorted PBMCs, collected 1.8 years after starting antiretroviral therapy. The source is a woman between 18 and 30 years old with HIV. The chain was built from TRBV4-1 and TRBJ1-5, with the D gene not clear enough to name. Read as DNA, the sequence is TGCGCCAGCAGCCAGAGCCTTAATCAGCCCCAGCATTTT. Its coded protein is CASSQSLNQPQHF.